A single T cell receptor beta chain is shown here with its context. Its antigen is not known. The record originates from a study of identical twins. The CDR3 is 14 residues long. The germline gives CDR1 PRHDT, CDR2 FYEKMQ (reference sequence). Germline trimming cut 4 bases from V and 2 bases from J; bases unmatched to any gene: 5. The study, taken as a whole, reports: The study reached conclusions through statistical analysis that was cross-sectional, not following the same donors.

Template switching (which added a universal primer site) was used, and cDNA carried unique molecular identifiers. TCRdb re-called the 5' RACE reads through MiXCR, storing one row per CDR3 protein. The sample holds 300,000 or so distinct CDR3 sequences, 8% to 9.5% seen once. This sample also appeared in a second study, on yellow fever vaccine responses in identical twins.

This TCR came from a woman under 30 in good health. Sequencing was performed on CD8+ T cells sorted from blood. This chain connects TRBV13 to TRBJ2-7, with 7 nucleotides matching TRBD1. The CDR3 sequence is CASSSGQATYEQYF. DNA of the CDR3: TGTGCCAGCAGCTCTGGACAGGCGACCTACGAGCAGTACTTC. Filled out from reference TRBV13 and TRBJ2-7, the complete variable domain reads AAGVIQSPRHLIKEKRETATLKCYPIPRHDTVYWYQQGPGQDPQFLISFYEKMQSDKGSIPDRFSAQQFSDYHSELNMSSLELGDSALYFCASSSGQATYEQYFGPGTRLTVT.